What follows are 4 T cell receptor beta chains derived from one specimen sequenced in a study of T cell repertoires in cytomegalovirus infection (dated by TCRdb to about 2019). TCRdb records Illumina HiSeq 1500 as the sequencer. TCRdb applied fastp at Q25 and MiXCR to the public reads, then kept only in-frame beta chains. Entries are consolidated by CDR3 protein sequence, retaining the most common genes and DNA. This sample has 130,000 or so distinct CDR3 sequences in its table, and about 6% of those were observed once. The ten biggest clones cover approximately 18% of the sample. The sample was PBMCs. The receptors come from a human donor in good health (CMV status not recorded). Some clones in this sample may be carry-over from other donors' samples.

At least ten counts were recorded for this clonotype. The rearrangement joins TRBV7-2 to TRBJ2-5; 11 nucleotides agree with TRBD2. The CDR3 runs 15 residues. Germline values: CDR1 SGHTA, CDR2 FQGNSA. Trimming took 5 bases from V and 5 from J; bases not matched to a gene: 7. The CDR3 loop reads CASSLLAGGEETQYF. CDR3 nucleotides: TGTGCCAGCAGCCTTCTAGCGGGGGGCGAGGAGACCCAGTACTTC.

This clonotype has more than one count but fewer than ten. V gene TRBV29-1 combines with J gene TRBJ1-3; TRBD1 is a possible D gene (5 bases). CDR1 is SQVTM, CDR2 ANQGSEA, per germline. The CDR3 length is 13 residues. The germline V and J ends were trimmed by 6 bases and 2 bases, with 11 bases remaining between them. CDR3 in amino acids: CSVAGTAGNTIYF. In DNA, the CDR3 is TGCAGCGTGGCTGGGACGGCTGGAAACACCATATATTTT.

This clonotype has a count of ten or more. The chain combines TRBV7-2 with TRBJ2-3; maybe TRBD2 (6 bases). Germline CDR1 and CDR2: SGHTA and FQGNSA. V lost 2 bases, J lost 0 bases, and 12 bases lay in between. CDR3 length equals 16 residues. CDR3 sequence (DNA): TGTGCCAGCAGCTTAATAGCGGACCCTAGCACAGATACGCAGTATTTT. The encoded protein is CASSLIADPSTDTQYF.

The gene calls are TRBV5-1 and TRBJ2-7, with a weak D call TRBD1 (6 bases). The CDR3 runs 13 residues. Trimming took 0 bases from V and 7 from J, leaving 11 bases between them. Germline CDR1 is SGHRS and CDR2 is YFSETQ. The CDR3 is CASSLGGPKEQYF. In nucleotides, the CDR3 is TGCGCCAGCAGCTTGGGGGGGCCGAAGGAGCAGTACTTC. Combining the CDR3 with reference TRBV5-1 and TRBJ2-7 gives the whole variable domain KAGVTQTPRYLIKTRGQQVTLSCSPISGHRSVSWYQQTPGQGLQFLFEYFSETQRNKGNFPGRFSGRQFSNSRSEMNVSTLELGDSALYLCASSLGGPKEQYFGPGTRLTVT.